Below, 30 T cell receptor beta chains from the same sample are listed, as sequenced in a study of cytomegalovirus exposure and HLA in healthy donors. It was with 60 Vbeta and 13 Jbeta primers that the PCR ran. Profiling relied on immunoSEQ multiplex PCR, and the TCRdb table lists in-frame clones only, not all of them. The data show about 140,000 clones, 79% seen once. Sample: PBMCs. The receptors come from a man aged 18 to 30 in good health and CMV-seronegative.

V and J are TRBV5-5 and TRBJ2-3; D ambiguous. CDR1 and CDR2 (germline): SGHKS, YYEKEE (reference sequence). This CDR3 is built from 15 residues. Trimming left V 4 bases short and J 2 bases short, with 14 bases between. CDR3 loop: CASSLSWPYTDTQYF. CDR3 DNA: TGTGCCAGCAGCCTCTCCTGGCCTTACACAGATACGCAGTATTTT.

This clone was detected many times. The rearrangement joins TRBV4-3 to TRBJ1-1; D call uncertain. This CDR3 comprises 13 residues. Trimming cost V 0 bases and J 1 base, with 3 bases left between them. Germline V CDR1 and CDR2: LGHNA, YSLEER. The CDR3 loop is CASSQDRNTEAFF. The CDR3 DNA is TGCGCCAGCAGCCAAGATCGGAACACTGAAGCTTTCTTT.

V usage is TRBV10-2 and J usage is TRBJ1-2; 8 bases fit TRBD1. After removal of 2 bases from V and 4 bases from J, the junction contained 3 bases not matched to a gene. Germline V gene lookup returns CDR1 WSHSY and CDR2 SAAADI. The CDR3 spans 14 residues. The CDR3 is CASSEGTGGYGYTF. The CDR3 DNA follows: TGCGCCAGCAGTGAGGGTACAGGGGGCTATGGCTACACCTTC.

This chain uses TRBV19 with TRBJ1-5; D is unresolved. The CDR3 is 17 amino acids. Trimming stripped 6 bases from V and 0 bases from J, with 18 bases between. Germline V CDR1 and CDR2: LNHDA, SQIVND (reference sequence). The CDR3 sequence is CASSTVATQYSNQPQHF. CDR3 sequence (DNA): TGTGCCAGTAGCACAGTGGCTACTCAATATAGCAATCAGCCCCAGCATTTT. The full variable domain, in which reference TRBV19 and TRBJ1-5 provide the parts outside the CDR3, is DGGITQSPKYLFRKEGQNVTLSCEQNLNHDAMYWYRQDPGQGLRLIYYSQIVNDFQKGDIAEGYSVSREKKESFPLTVTSAQKNPTAFYLCASSTVATQYSNQPQHFGDGTRLSIL.

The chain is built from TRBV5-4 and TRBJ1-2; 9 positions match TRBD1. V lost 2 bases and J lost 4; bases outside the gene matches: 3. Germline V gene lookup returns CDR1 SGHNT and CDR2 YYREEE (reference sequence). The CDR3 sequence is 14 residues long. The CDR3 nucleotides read TGTGCCAGCAGCTTCGGACAGGGGATCTATGGCTACACCTTC. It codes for CASSFGQGIYGYTF. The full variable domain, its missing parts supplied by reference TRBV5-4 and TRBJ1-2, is ETGVTQSPTHLIKTRGQQVTLRCSSQSGHNTVSWYQQALGQGPQFIFQYYREEENGRGNFPPRFSGLQFPNYSSELNVNALELDDSALYLCASSFGQGIYGYTFGSGTRLTVV.

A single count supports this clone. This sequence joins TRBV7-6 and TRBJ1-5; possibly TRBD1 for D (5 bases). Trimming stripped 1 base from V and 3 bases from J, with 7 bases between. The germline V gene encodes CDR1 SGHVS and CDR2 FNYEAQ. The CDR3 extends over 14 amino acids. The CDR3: CASSLGGTNQPQHF. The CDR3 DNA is TGTGCCAGCAGCTTAGGGGGCACCAATCAGCCCCAGCATTTT.

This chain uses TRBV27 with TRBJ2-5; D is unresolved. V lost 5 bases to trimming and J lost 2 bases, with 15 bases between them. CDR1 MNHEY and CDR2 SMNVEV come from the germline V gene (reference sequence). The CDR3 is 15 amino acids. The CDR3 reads CASSVRAQTQETQYF. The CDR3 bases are TGTGCCAGCAGTGTCCGAGCCCAAACTCAAGAGACCCAGTACTTC.

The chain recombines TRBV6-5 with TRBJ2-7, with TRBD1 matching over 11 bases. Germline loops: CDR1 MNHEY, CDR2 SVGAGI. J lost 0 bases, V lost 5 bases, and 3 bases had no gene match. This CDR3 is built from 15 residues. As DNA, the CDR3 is TGTGCCAGCAGTAGGACAGGGGGCTCCTCCTACGAGCAGTACTTC. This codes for CASSRTGGSSYEQYF.

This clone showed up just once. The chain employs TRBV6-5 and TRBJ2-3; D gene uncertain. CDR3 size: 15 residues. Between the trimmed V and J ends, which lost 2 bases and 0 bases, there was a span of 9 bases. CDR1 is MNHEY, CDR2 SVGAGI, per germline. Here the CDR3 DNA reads TGTGCCAGCAGTTACACCGCAGTAAGCACAGATACGCAGTATTTT. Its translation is CASSYTAVSTDTQYF.

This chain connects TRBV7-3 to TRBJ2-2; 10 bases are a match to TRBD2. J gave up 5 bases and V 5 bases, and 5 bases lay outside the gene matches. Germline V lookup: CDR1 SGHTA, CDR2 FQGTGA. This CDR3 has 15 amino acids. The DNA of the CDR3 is TGTGCCAGCAGCAACCAGCGGGGGGGAACCGGGGAGCTGTTTTTT. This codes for CASSNQRGGTGELFF.

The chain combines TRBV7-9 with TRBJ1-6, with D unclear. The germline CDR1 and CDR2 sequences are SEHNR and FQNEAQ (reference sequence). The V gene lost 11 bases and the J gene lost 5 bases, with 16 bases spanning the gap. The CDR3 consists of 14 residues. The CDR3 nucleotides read TGTGCCTTCTCTAGAGGCCCGAATAATTCACCCCTCCACTTT. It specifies CAFSRGPNNSPLHF.

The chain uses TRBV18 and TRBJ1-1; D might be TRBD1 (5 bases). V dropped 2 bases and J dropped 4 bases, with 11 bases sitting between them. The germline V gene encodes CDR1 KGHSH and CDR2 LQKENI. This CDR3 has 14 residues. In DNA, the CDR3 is TGTGCCAGCTCACCAAAACAGGCAGGCACTGAAGCTTTCTTT. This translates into CASSPKQAGTEAFF.

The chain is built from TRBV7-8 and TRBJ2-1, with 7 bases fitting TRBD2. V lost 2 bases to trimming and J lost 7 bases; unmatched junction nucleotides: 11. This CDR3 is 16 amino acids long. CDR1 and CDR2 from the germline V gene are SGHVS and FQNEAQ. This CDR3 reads CASSLKEAGGENEQFF. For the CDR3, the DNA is TGTGCCAGCAGCTTAAAAGAAGCTGGGGGGGAGAATGAGCAGTTCTTC.

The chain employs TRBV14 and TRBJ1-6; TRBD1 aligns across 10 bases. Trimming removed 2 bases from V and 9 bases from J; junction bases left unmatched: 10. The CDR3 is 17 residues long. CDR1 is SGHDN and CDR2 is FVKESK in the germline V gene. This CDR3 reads CASSQPKTGGRVSPLHF. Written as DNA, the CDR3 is TGTGCCAGCAGCCAACCTAAGACAGGGGGCCGGGTTTCACCCCTCCACTTT.

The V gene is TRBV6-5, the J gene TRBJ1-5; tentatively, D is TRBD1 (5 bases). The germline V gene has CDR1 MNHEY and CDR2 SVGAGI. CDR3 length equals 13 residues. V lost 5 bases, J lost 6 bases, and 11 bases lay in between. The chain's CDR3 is CASSDWGSQPQHF. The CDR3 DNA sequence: TGTGCCAGCAGTGATTGGGGCAGTCAGCCCCAGCATTTT.

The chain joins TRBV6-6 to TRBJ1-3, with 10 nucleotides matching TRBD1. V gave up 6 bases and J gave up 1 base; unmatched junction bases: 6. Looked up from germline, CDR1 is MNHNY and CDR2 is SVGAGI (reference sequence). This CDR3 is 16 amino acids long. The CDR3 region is CASSWDRGHSGNTIYF. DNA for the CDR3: TGTGCCAGCAGCTGGGACAGGGGCCATTCTGGAAACACCATATATTTT.

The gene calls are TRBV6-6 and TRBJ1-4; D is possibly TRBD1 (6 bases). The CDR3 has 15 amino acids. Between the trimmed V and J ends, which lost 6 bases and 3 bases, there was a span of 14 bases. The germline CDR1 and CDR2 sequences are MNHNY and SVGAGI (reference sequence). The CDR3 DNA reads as TGTGCCAGCAGACGCCGGGACACACCTAATGAAAAACTGTTTTTT. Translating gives CASRRRDTPNEKLFF.

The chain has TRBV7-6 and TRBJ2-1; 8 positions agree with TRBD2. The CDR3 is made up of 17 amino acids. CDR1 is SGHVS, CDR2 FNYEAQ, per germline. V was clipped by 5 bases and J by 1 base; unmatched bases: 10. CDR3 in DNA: TGTGCCAGCAGCAACCCTTTGCGGGGGGCTTCCTACAATGAGCAGTTCTTC. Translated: CASSNPLRGASYNEQFF.

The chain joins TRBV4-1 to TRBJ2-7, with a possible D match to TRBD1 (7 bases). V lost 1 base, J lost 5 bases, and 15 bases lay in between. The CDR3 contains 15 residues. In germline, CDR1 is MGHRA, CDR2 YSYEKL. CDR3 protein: CASSQGWPGGHEQYF. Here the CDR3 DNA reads TGCGCCAGCAGCCAAGGCTGGCCAGGGGGGCACGAGCAGTACTTC.

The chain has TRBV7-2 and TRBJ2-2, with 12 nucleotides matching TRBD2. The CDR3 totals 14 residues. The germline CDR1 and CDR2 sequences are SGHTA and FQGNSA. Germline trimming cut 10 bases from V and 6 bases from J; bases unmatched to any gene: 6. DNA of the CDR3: TGTGCCACCAGACCTAGCGGGGGGGCCGGGGAGCTGTTTTTT. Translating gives CATRPSGGAGELFF.

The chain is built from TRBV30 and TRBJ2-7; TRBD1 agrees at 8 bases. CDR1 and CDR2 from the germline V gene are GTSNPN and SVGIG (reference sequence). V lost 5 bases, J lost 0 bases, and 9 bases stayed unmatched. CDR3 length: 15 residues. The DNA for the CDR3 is TGTGCCTGGCGCAAAGGACAGGGTGCCTCCTACGAGCAGTACTTC. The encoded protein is CAWRKGQGASYEQYF.

DNA for the CDR3: TGTGCCAGCAGTTACGGGACAGGGGTAGGGGGGGGGCAGTACTTC. It translates to CASSYGTGVGGGQYF. The chain uses TRBV6-6 and TRBJ2-7, with 10 bases fitting TRBD1. The germline V gene encodes CDR1 MNHNY and CDR2 SVGAGI (reference sequence). The ends lost 2 bases at V and 9 bases at J; junction bases unmatched: 10. The length of the CDR3 is 15 residues.

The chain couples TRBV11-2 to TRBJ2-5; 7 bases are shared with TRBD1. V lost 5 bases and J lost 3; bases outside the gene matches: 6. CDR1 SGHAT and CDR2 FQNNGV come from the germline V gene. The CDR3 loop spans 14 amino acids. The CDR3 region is CASSAGQAKETQYF. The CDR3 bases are TGTGCCAGCAGCGCAGGACAGGCCAAAGAGACCCAGTACTTC.

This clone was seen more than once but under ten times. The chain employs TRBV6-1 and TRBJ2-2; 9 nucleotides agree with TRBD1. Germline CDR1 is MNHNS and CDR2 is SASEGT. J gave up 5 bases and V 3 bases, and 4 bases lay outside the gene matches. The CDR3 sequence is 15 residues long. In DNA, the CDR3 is TGTGCCAGCAGTGAGGACAGGGGTTTTACCGGGGAGCTGTTTTTT. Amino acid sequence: CASSEDRGFTGELFF.

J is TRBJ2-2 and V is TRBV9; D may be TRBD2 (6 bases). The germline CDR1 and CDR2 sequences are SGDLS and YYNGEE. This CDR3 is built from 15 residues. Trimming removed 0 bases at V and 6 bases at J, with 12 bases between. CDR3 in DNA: TGTGCCAGCAGCGTAGGCGGGGTAGGGTCCGGGGAGCTGTTTTTT. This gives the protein CASSVGGVGSGELFF.

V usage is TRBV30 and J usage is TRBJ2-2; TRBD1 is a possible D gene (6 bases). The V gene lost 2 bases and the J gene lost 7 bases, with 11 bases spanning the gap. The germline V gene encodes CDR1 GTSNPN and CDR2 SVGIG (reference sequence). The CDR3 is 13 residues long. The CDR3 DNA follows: TGTGCCTGGAGTTTGGGGGCGGTCGGGGAGCTGTTTTTT. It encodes CAWSLGAVGELFF. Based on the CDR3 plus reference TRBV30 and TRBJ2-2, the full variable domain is SQTIHQWPATLVQPVGSPLSLECTVEGTSNPNLYWYRQAAGRGLQLLFYSVGIGQISSEVPQNLSASRPQDRQFILSSKKLLLSDSGFYLCAWSLGAVGELFFGEGSRLTVL.

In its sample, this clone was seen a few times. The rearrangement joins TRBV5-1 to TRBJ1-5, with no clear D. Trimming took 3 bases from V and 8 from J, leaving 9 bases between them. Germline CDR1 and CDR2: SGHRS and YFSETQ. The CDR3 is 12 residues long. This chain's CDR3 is CASSSRVEPQHF. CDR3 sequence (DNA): TGCGCCAGCAGCTCACGGGTGGAGCCCCAGCATTTT.

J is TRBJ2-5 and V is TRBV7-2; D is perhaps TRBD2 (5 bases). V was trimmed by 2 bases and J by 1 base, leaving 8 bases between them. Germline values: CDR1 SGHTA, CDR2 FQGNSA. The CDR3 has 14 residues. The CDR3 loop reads CASSLTGSQETQYF. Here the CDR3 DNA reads TGTGCCAGCAGCTTAACGGGGTCCCAAGAGACCCAGTACTTC.

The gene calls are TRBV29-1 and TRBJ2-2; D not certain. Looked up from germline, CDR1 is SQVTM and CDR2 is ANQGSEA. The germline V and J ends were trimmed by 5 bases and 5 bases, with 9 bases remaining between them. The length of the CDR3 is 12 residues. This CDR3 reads CSVRPGTGELFF. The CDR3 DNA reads TGCAGCGTTCGCCCCGGGACCGGGGAGCTGTTTTTT.

Written as DNA, the CDR3 is TGCGCCAGCAGCCTGAGGGCTAGCGGGCAAGAGACCCAGTACTTC. The encoded protein is CASSLRASGQETQYF. The chain couples TRBV5-1 to TRBJ2-5; 8 bases fit TRBD2. Germline V CDR1 and CDR2: SGHRS, YFSETQ. The V segment lost 4 bases and the J segment 2 bases; nucleotides outside the gene matches: 7. The CDR3 is made up of 15 amino acids.